These 5 T cell receptor beta chains share one sample of origin, sequenced in a study of blood T cell repertoires in COVID-19. Method: immunoSEQ multiplex PCR; TCRdb's copy keeps in-frame clones and lacks some. The repertoire holds about 200,000 clones, with 87% as singletons. Sequencing was performed on peripheral blood. The source is a man aged 55 to 70 with active or convalescent COVID-19.

This chain joins TRBV12-5 and TRBJ1-1; TRBD1 matches 11 bases. Germline CDR1 and CDR2: LGHNT and FRNRAP. The CDR3 consists of 16 residues. After removal of 3 bases from V and 3 bases from J, the junction contained 6 bases not matched to a gene. The CDR3 DNA is TGTGCTAGTGGTTTCCCACGGGACAGGGGGGACACTGAAGCTTTCTTT. Translated: CASGFPRDRGDTEAFF.

The V gene is TRBV5-6, the J gene TRBJ1-1, with D unresolved. V was pared by 3 bases and J by 0 bases, with 6 bases between. The CDR3 extends over 13 amino acids. Per germline, CDR1 SGHDT and CDR2 YYEEEE. Here the CDR3 reads CASSSVMNTEAFF. As DNA, the CDR3 is TGTGCCAGCAGCTCGGTTATGAACACTGAAGCTTTCTTT. The full variable domain, its missing parts supplied by reference TRBV5-6 and TRBJ1-1, is DAGVTQSPTHLIKTRGQQVTLRCSPKSGHDTVSWYQQALGQGPQFIFQYYEEEERQRGNFPDRFSGHQFPNYSSELNVNALLLGDSALYLCASSSVMNTEAFFGQGTRLTVV.

J is TRBJ1-6 and V is TRBV4-2; 10 bases align to TRBD1. J gave up 10 bases and V 3 bases, and 9 bases lay outside the gene matches. This CDR3 is built from 16 residues. CDR1 is LGHNA and CDR2 is YNFKEQ in the germline V gene. The chain's CDR3 is CASSQGGQGLGSPLHF. CDR3 nucleotides: TGTGCCAGCAGCCAGGGGGGACAGGGGTTGGGATCACCCCTCCACTTT.

Regarding this clone: Other nucleotide sequences from this sample produce the same CDR3. The chain couples TRBV7-9 to TRBJ2-7, with TRBD1 matching over 7 bases. CDR3 size: 14 residues. Per the germline V gene, CDR1 is SEHNR and CDR2 is FQNEAQ (reference sequence). The ends lost 4 bases at V and 1 base at J; junction bases unmatched: 4. The CDR3 is CASSSQGPSYEQYF. The CDR3 DNA follows: TGTGCCAGCAGCTCACAGGGGCCTTCCTACGAGCAGTACTTC. Full variable domain (outside the CDR3, taken from reference TRBV7-9 and TRBJ2-7): DTGVSQNPRHKITKRGQNVTFRCDPISEHNRLYWYRQTLGQGPEFLTYFQNEAQLEKSRLLSDRFSAERPKGSFSTLEIQRTEQGDSAMYLCASSSQGPSYEQYFGPGTRLTVT.

This chain connects TRBV7-9 to TRBJ2-5; D is unresolved. This CDR3 contains 12 residues. Germline V CDR1 and CDR2: SEHNR, FQNEAQ (reference sequence). With 7 bases removed from V and 5 bases from J, the gap between germline ends came to 11 bases. The CDR3, as DNA: TGTGCCAGCATCACAGATGGGGAGACCCAGTACTTC. The encoded protein is CASITDGETQYF.